These 14 T cell receptor beta chains originate from one sample sequenced in a study of blood T cell repertoires in COVID-19. Profiled with immunoSEQ multiplex PCR; TCRdb holds only in-frame clones, not every one. This sample has 250,000 to 350,000 clones, with around 89% found just once. Sequencing was performed on peripheral blood. These receptor sequences come from a woman aged 60-75 years with acute or convalescent COVID-19.

The chain recombines TRBV24-1 with TRBJ1-2, with 8 bases lining up with TRBD1. Trimming removed 4 bases from V and 2 bases from J; junction bases left unmatched: 5. The CDR3 covers 15 residues. Germline assignment: CDR1 KGHDR and CDR2 SFDVKD. Here the CDR3 DNA reads TGTGCCACCAGTGAACGTGGGACAGGCAACTATGGCTACACCTTC. As protein: CATSERGTGNYGYTF.

This chain joins TRBV5-1 and TRBJ1-1; possibly TRBD1 for D (5 bases). Germline CDR1 SGHRS, CDR2 YFSETQ. V dropped 3 bases and J dropped 0 bases, with 9 bases sitting between them. This CDR3 has 14 residues. CDR3 loop: CASSSDSLNTEAFF. Written as DNA, the CDR3 is TGCGCCAGCAGCTCAGACAGTTTGAACACTGAAGCTTTCTTT.

The rearrangement uses TRBV7-8 and TRBJ2-5; D possibly corresponds to TRBD2 (5 bases). V was clipped by 5 bases and J by 2 bases, with 12 bases between them. The V gene's germline CDR1 is SGHVS and CDR2 FQNEAQ. The length of the CDR3 is 14 residues. The CDR3 sequence: CASSDPGTQETQYF. The CDR3 DNA follows: TGTGCCAGCAGCGACCCGGGAACTCAAGAGACCCAGTACTTC.

The chain links TRBV6-2 or TRBV6-3 to TRBJ1-5, with TRBD1 identical over 9 bases. From germline, CDR1 is MNHEY and CDR2 SVGEGT. The CDR3 has 13 residues. V lost 5 bases to trimming and J lost 7 bases; unmatched junction nucleotides: 3. CDR3 nucleotide sequence: TGTGCCAGCAGTACAGGGGGCTGGCAGCCCCAGCATTTT. Protein product: CASSTGGWQPQHF.

This clone has just one count. The V and J genes are TRBV7-2 and TRBJ2-2; 10 bases agree with TRBD2. Germline trimming cut 5 bases from V and 2 bases from J; bases unmatched to any gene: 8. The CDR3 is 17 residues long. CDR1 and CDR2 from the germline V gene are SGHTA and FQGNSA. The chain's CDR3 is CASSPGPSGGNTGELFF. Here the CDR3 DNA reads TGTGCCAGCAGCCCTGGGCCTAGCGGGGGTAACACCGGGGAGCTGTTTTTT.

The chain uses TRBV11-2 and TRBJ1-5, with TRBD1 matching 9 bases. This CDR3 comprises 15 residues. Germline loops: CDR1 SGHAT, CDR2 FQNNGV. Trimming removed 5 bases from V and 5 bases from J; junction bases left unmatched: 7. The CDR3 DNA follows: TGTGCCAGCAGCCCTGACAGGGGGGTCTATCAGCCCCAGCATTTT. It is translated as CASSPDRGVYQPQHF.

By proportion, this clone is medium-sized (0.01 to 0.1%). V is TRBV3-1 (or the pseudogene TRBV3-2) and J is TRBJ1-1, with TRBD1 matching over 8 bases. V shed 4 bases and J 1 base; nucleotides not matched to a gene: 2. The CDR3 totals 14 residues. In germline, CDR1 is LGHDT, CDR2 YNNKEL (reference sequence). CDR3 in amino acids: CASSRGTGNTEAFF. The CDR3 coding sequence is TGTGCCAGCAGCCGGGGGACAGGGAACACTGAAGCTTTCTTT.

This sequence joins TRBV21-1 and TRBJ1-3; the table's D call, TRBD1, has no DNA check behind it. TRBV21-1 is tagged as a pseudogene. The CDR3 totals 16 residues. The CDR3 DNA reads as TGTGCCAGCGGACGACAGGGGGCAGATCAGAAGGACACCATATATTTT. It yields the protein CASGRQGADQKDTIYF.

The chain carries TRBV6-5 and TRBJ1-1; possible D gene TRBD1, 5 bases. The V end lost 0 bases, the J end lost 4 bases, and 12 bases lay between the germline ends. The length of the CDR3 is 15 residues. Germline loops: CDR1 MNHEY, CDR2 SVGAGI. The DNA of the CDR3 is TGTGCCAGCAGTTACTCGTGGAAGGGGTTCACTGAAGCTTTCTTT. It is translated as CASSYSWKGFTEAFF.

This chain joins TRBV28 and TRBJ1-5; TRBD1 matches 7 bases. Per germline, CDR1 MDHEN and CDR2 SYDVKM. The CDR3 length is 16 residues. J lost 1 base, V lost 4 bases, and 7 bases had no gene match. Here the CDR3 reads CASSWPRQGSNQPQHF. Here the CDR3 DNA reads TGTGCCAGCAGTTGGCCCCGACAGGGAAGCAATCAGCCCCAGCATTTT.

The chain carries TRBV10-3 and TRBJ2-7, with TRBD2 matching over 14 bases. After removal of 6 bases from V and 4 bases from J, the junction contained 5 bases not matched to a gene. CDR3 size: 15 residues. The germline V gene encodes CDR1 ENHRY and CDR2 SYGVKD. CDR3 in amino acids: CAIRSTSGGGYEQYF. CDR3 in DNA: TGTGCCATCAGGTCGACTAGCGGGGGGGGATACGAGCAGTACTTC.

V usage is TRBV10-2 and J usage is TRBJ2-5; TRBD1 might be the D (6 bases). The CDR3 runs 14 residues. The germline V and J ends were trimmed by 0 bases and 5 bases, with 10 bases remaining between them. Germline assignment: CDR1 WSHSY and CDR2 SAAADI. CDR3 in amino acids: CASSESGRGETQYF. CDR3 in DNA: TGCGCCAGCAGTGAGTCTGGCAGGGGTGAGACCCAGTACTTC.

The chain employs TRBV27 and TRBJ2-1, with 13 bases lining up with TRBD2. From germline, CDR1 is MNHEY and CDR2 SMNVEV (reference sequence). This CDR3 comprises 14 residues. The V segment lost 4 bases and the J segment 8 bases; nucleotides outside the gene matches: 2. This CDR3 is CASSWTSGGDEQFF. For the CDR3, the DNA is TGTGCCAGCAGTTGGACTAGCGGGGGAGATGAGCAGTTCTTC.

The chain recombines TRBV27 with TRBJ2-1, with a tentative D call TRBD1 (6 bases). CDR3 length equals 14 residues. The V end lost 6 bases, the J end lost 2 bases, and 11 bases lay between the germline ends. Germline V gene lookup returns CDR1 MNHEY and CDR2 SMNVEV (reference sequence). The CDR3 DNA sequence: TGTGCCAGCAGCCCCGGGACACCCTACAATGAGCAGTTCTTC. It specifies CASSPGTPYNEQFF.